These 8 T cell receptor beta chains originate from one sample sequenced in a study of PD-1 blockade in classical Hodgkin lymphoma. There was relapse after autologous stem cell transplantation in every patient, and there was variation in brentuximab vedotin exposure. Assay used: immunoSEQ multiplex PCR; TCRdb lists only in-frame clones, some missing. Among about 37,000 clones listed, 85% to 90% were seen once. The sequences come from peripheral blood mononuclear cells (PBMCs), collected before the second cycle of nivolumab. These receptors came from a human donor with classical Hodgkin lymphoma.

CDR3 sequence (DNA): TGTGCCAGCAGCTCCGGGAACTCCCTCTACGAGCAGTACTTC. Encoded protein: CASSSGNSLYEQYF. The chain links TRBV5-4 to TRBJ2-7, with TRBD2 as a possible D gene (5 bases). CDR1 and CDR2 (germline): SGHNT, YYREEE (reference sequence). The V and J ends lost 3 bases and 3 bases respectively, with 13 bases between them. CDR3 length: 14 residues. Full variable domain (missing parts from reference TRBV5-4 and TRBJ2-7): ETGVTQSPTHLIKTRGQQVTLRCSSQSGHNTVSWYQQALGQGPQFIFQYYREEENGRGNFPPRFSGLQFPNYSSELNVNALELDDSALYLCASSSGNSLYEQYFGPGTRLTVT.

The chain combines TRBV28 with TRBJ2-7; D possibly corresponds to TRBD2 (5 bases). Between the trimmed V and J ends, which lost 6 bases and 0 bases, there was a span of 15 bases. The CDR3 totals 15 residues. Germline V gives CDR1 MDHEN, CDR2 SYDVKM. The CDR3 reads CASSPPGVSSYEQYF. Here the CDR3 DNA reads TGTGCCAGCAGCCCCCCCGGGGTGAGCTCCTACGAGCAGTACTTC.

The chain couples TRBV19 to TRBJ1-5; the match to TRBD1 covers 10 bases. V shed 4 bases, J shed 4 bases, and the junction held 4 bases outside the gene matches. There are 15 residues in the CDR3. Germline CDR1 and CDR2: LNHDA and SQIVND (reference sequence). The CDR3 nucleotides are TGTGCCAGTAGTAGGGACAGGGGACTAAATCAGCCCCAGCATTTT. Protein sequence: CASSRDRGLNQPQHF.

The CDR3 DNA reads TGCGCCAGCAGCCAAGATCCGAAAAAGCGGGCGCAGCCATGGAGGGAGCAGTACTTC. Amino acids: CASSQDPKKRAQPWREQYF. This sequence joins TRBV4-1 and TRBJ2-7, with TRBD2 as a possible D gene (6 bases). CDR3 length equals 19 residues. Trimming removed 0 bases from V and 7 bases from J, with 28 bases in between. Germline values: CDR1 MGHRA, CDR2 YSYEKL.

The rearrangement uses TRBV5-1 and TRBJ1-2; TRBD1 is a possible D gene (6 bases). Germline V gives CDR1 SGHRS, CDR2 YFSETQ. The V end lost 4 bases, the J end lost 5 bases, and 18 bases lay between the germline ends. The CDR3 sequence is 15 residues long. The CDR3 sequence: CASSLRGGVGYGYTF. The DNA for the CDR3 is TGCGCCAGCAGCCTGAGAGGGGGAGTGGGGTATGGCTACACCTTC. Supplemented by reference TRBV5-1 and TRBJ1-2, the full variable domain reads KAGVTQTPRYLIKTRGQQVTLSCSPISGHRSVSWYQQTPGQGLQFLFEYFSETQRNKGNFPGRFSGRQFSNSRSEMNVSTLELGDSALYLCASSLRGGVGYGYTFGSGTRLTVV.

The chain is built from TRBV18 and TRBJ1-1, with D perhaps matching TRBD1 (5 bases). Deletions cut 2 bases from V and 4 bases from J, with 11 bases between. This CDR3 comprises 14 residues. Germline V CDR1 and CDR2: KGHSH, LQKENI. The CDR3 DNA reads as TGTGCCAGCTCACCATTGGGGGAGGGCACTGAAGCTTTCTTT. This translates into CASSPLGEGTEAFF.

This chain joins TRBV19 and TRBJ2-1, with a tentative D call TRBD2 (6 bases). The CDR3 contains 15 residues. Germline V gene data show CDR1 as LNHDA and CDR2 as SQIVND (reference sequence). V was cut by 7 bases and J by 7 bases, with 20 bases left in between. The chain's CDR3 is CASTGAGQGRNEQFF. CDR3 nucleotides: TGTGCCAGTACTGGGGCGGGGCAGGGTAGGAATGAGCAGTTCTTC.

The CDR3 region has the DNA TGTGCCAGCAGCCTAGGAGCAGGGGGGGACTATGGCTACACCTTC. Translation gives CASSLGAGGDYGYTF. The chain has TRBV9 and TRBJ1-2; 7 bases are shared with TRBD1. Germline values: CDR1 SGDLS, CDR2 YYNGEE. The V segment lost 4 bases and the J segment 3 bases; nucleotides outside the gene matches: 9. The CDR3 is 15 residues long.